This TCR beta chain came from a study of long-term antiretroviral therapy in people with HIV. Donors needed at least one pre-ART PBMC sample plus at least two post-ART samples. V dropped 0 bases and J dropped 0 bases, with 6 bases sitting between them. Germline V lookup: CDR1 GTSNPN, CDR2 SVGIG (reference sequence). The CDR3 length is 13 residues. Comment on this clone: Antigen: not known.

The study, taken as a whole, reports: Transplant donor controls retained higher diversity, though diversity increased after ART.

An immunoSEQ assay, version v3.0, was performed at survey level. The method was immunoSEQ multiplex PCR; TCRdb's version includes in-frame clones alone and lacks a portion of them. This repertoire shows around 19,000 clones, about four fifths found once; its top ten account for 7% to 9%. The chain couples TRBV30 to TRBJ2-7, with unresolved D. The source is a young man with HIV. The sample consisted of unsorted PBMCs, taken at the start of antiretroviral therapy. The CDR3 DNA is TGTGCCTGGAGTGTACGGGTCTCCTACGAGCAGTACTTC. Amino acid sequence: CAWSVRVSYEQYF.